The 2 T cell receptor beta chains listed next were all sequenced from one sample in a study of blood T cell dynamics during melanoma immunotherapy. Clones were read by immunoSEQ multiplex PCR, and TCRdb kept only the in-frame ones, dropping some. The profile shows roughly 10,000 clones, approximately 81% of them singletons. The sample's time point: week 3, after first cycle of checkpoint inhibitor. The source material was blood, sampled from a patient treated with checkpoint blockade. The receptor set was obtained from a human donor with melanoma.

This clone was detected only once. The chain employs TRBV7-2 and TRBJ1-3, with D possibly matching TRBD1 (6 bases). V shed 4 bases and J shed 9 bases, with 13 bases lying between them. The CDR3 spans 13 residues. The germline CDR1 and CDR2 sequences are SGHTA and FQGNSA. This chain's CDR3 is CASSSNRVGTIYF. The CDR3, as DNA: TGTGCCAGCAGCTCCAACAGGGTTGGCACCATATATTTT.

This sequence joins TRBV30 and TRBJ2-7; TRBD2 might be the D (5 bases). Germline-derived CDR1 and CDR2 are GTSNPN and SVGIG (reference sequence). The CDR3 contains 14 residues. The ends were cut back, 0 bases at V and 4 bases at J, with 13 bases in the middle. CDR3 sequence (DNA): TGTGCCTGGAGTGTACTCGGGAAGAAATACGAGCAGTACTTC. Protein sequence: CAWSVLGKKYEQYF.